Below, one T cell receptor beta chain is given with its context. Its antigen remains unknown. Germline loops: CDR1 GTSNPN, CDR2 SVGIG (reference sequence). V gave up 0 bases and J gave up 12 bases, with 14 bases separating them. This CDR3 is 12 amino acids long. Only in-frame clones appear in the TCRdb table, and some are missing; sequencing was by immunoSEQ multiplex PCR. There are roughly 8,000 clones in the sample; about 68% occur only once, and approximately 5% lies in the top ten. The sample originates from a study of T cells in tumors after PD-1 blockade. Background on the study: Each patient got pembrolizumab 200 mg every 3 weeks or cemiplimab 350 mg every 2 weeks. Overall study results and limits: Blood contained about 42% of the tumor's TCR clonotypes. Only pre- versus post-treatment comparisons showed clonal replacement.

The J gene is TRBJ2-5, the V gene TRBV30; perhaps TRBD1 as D (6 bases). The receptor was isolated from a human donor with basal cell carcinoma. This specimen was tumor tissue, taken after anti-PD-1 treatment. The CDR3 protein is CAWSVFNRGKYF. The CDR3 DNA reads TGTGCCTGGAGTGTTTTTAATAGGGGGAAGTACTTC.